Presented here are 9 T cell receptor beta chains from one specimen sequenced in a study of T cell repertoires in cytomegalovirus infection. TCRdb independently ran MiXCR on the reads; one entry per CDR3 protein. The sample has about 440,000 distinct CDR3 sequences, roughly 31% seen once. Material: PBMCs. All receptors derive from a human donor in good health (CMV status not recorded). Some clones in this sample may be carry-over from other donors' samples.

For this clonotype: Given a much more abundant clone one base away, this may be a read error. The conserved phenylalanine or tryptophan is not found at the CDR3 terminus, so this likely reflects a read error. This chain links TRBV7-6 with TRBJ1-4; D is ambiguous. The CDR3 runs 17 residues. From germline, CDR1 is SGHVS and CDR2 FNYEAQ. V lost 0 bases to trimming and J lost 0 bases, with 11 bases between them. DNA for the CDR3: TGTGCCAGCAGCTTAGCGCCCCCGGGGACAACTAATGAAAAACTGTTTTTG. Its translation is CASSLAPPGTTNEKLFL.

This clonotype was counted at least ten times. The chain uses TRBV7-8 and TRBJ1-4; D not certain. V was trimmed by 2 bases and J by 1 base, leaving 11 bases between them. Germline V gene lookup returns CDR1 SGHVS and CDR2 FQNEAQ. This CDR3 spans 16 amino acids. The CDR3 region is CASSLRTVGTNEKLFF. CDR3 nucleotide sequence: TGTGCCAGCAGCTTAAGGACCGTCGGAACTAATGAAAAACTGTTTTTT.

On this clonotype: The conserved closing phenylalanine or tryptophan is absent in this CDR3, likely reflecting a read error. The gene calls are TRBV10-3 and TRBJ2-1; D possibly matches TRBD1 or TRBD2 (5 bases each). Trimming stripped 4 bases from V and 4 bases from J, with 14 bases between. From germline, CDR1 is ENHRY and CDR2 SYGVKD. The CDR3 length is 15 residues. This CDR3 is CAISGGRRFYNEQFL. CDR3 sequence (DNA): TGTGCCATCAGTGGGGGACGGCGGTTTTACAATGAGCAGTTCTTA.

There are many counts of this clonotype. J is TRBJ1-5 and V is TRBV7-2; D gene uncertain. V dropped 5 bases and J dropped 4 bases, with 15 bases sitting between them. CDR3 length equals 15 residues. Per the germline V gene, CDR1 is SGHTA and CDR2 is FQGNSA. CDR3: CASSGGSGVNQPQHF. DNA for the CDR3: TGTGCCAGCAGCGGCGGTTCAGGAGTGAATCAGCCCCAGCATTTT.

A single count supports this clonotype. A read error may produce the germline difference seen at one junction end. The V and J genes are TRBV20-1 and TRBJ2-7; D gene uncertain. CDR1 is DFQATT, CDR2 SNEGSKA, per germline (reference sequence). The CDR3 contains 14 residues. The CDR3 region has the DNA TGCAGTGCCAATCCTAGGACCAGCTCCTACGAGAAGTACTTC. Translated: CSANPRTSSYEKYF.

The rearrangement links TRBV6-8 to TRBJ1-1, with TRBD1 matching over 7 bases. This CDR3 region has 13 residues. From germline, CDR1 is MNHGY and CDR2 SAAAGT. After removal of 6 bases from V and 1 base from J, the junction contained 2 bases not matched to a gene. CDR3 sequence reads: CASRAGGNTEAFF. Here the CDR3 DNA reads TGTGCCAGCAGGGCAGGGGGGAACACTGAAGCTTTCTTT.

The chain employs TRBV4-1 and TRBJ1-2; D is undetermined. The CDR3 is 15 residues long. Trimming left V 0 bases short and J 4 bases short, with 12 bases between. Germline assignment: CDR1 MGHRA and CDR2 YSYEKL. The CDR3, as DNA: TGCGCCAGCAGCCAAGAGAGTCCAGATCCCTATGGCTACACCTTC. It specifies CASSQESPDPYGYTF.

The CDR3 bases are TGTGCCATGTCCGGGACAGATAATTCACCCCTCCACTTT. Amino acids: CAMSGTDNSPLHF. V is TRBV10-3 and J is TRBJ1-6; 7 positions match TRBD1. With V trimmed by 9 bases and J by 5 bases, 4 bases remained unmatched. In germline, CDR1 is ENHRY, CDR2 SYGVKD. The CDR3 runs 13 residues.

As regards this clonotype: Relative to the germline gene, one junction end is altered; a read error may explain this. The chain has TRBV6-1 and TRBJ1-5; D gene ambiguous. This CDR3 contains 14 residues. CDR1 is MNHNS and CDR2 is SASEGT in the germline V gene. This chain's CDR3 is CASSEQYSNQPQNF. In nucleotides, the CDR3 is TGTGCCAGCAGTGAACAATATAGCAATCAGCCCCAGAATTTT.